The following is a T cell receptor beta chain sequence with its context. The target antigen is unknown. This sample was included in a study of shared clonotypes between healthy human individuals. Study-level background: The composition of the donors was a couple of women and a few men aged 18 to 49.

Only in-frame clones appear in the TCRdb table, and some are missing; sequencing was by immunoSEQ multiplex PCR. The data hold 400,000 to 550,000 clones, with 70% to 80% observed a single time. V lost 0 bases, J lost 5 bases, and 13 bases lay in between. CDR1 and CDR2 (germline): SGHRS, YFSETQ. The CDR3 is 15 amino acids. Study results and limitations: Blood alone was sampled, and tissue repertoires likely differ.

This receptor was taken from a woman in her thirties or forties in good health. Some clones in this sample may be carry-over from other donors' samples. Input material: PBMCs. The chain has TRBV5-1 and TRBJ2-3, with D perhaps assigned TRBD1 or TRBD2 (5 bases each). This CDR3 is CASSLDGLGVDTQYF. The CDR3 nucleotides are TGCGCCAGCAGCTTGGATGGCCTGGGGGTAGATACGCAGTATTTT.